This paragraph covers one T cell receptor beta chain sequence. The sample holds many counts of this clonotype. Its target antigen remains unknown. No much larger clonotype is one base removed from it; base qualities were not supplied. This sample is part of a study of T cells of healthy individuals (dated by TCRdb to between 2018 and 2020). The library relied on 5' RACE. TCRdb shows the sequencer as Illumina MiSeq. Starting from the raw public reads, TCRdb applied fastp trimming at Q25, assembled clones with MiXCR and retained in-frame beta chains. When rows share a CDR3 protein, they turn into one entry using the most common DNA and genes. This sample is represented by over 40,000 distinct CDR3 sequences; 4% to 5% of them were singletons. The ten largest clones add up to 9% to 10% of the sample. From its cysteine to its phenylalanine, the CDR3 spans 15 amino acids. CDR3 DNA is the only sequence kept; it has 45 bases, read in frame from the first base. According to the germline V gene (reference sequence), CDR1 reads WNHNN and CDR2 reads SYGVQD. Here V drops 5 bases and J drops 2 bases, and the junction holds 6 bases not matched to any gene.

This receptor chain uses TRBV10-1 and TRBJ2-3, with 8 bases matching TRBD2. This receptor was identified in a human donor in good health. CDR3 protein: CASSSAGADTDTQYF. The DNA reads TGCGCCAGCAGTTCAGCGGGAGCCGACACAGATACGCAGTATTTT.